The next 18 T cell receptor beta chains were all read from a single sample in a study of spatial heterogeneity in lung cancer. TCRdb reanalysed the 5' RACE reads using MiXCR and keeps one entry per CDR3 protein. The sample includes 43,000 or so distinct CDR3 sequences, approximately 12% of them seen just once. Time point here: blood at routine non-recurrence follow-up after resection. The sample was PBMCs, taken at follow-up. These receptors were collected from a male donor with early-stage non-small cell lung cancer.

This clonotype was detected many times. The CDR3 loop is CASSQDSAGSNEQFF. The CDR3 nucleotides read TGTGCCAGCAGCCAAGATTCGGCGGGCTCCAATGAGCAGTTCTTC. The V gene is TRBV3-1, the J gene TRBJ2-1, with D tentatively TRBD2 (5 bases). CDR3 length: 15 residues. The V gene's germline CDR1 is LGHDT and CDR2 YNNKEL (reference sequence). Trimming took 0 bases from V and 6 from J, leaving 12 bases between them.

V and J are TRBV7-2 and TRBJ2-4, with 14 bases fitting TRBD2. Germline CDR1 is SGHTA and CDR2 is FQGNSA. The ends lost 4 bases at V and 5 bases at J; junction bases unmatched: 7. The CDR3 has 17 residues. The CDR3 is CASSSGLAGGGQNIQYF. The CDR3 DNA reads as TGTGCCAGCAGCTCCGGACTAGCGGGAGGAGGCCAAAACATTCAGTACTTC.

The chain joins TRBV20-1 to TRBJ2-3; 10 bases agree with TRBD2. The trim removed 0 bases at V and 7 bases at J, leaving 10 bases unmatched. Germline CDR1 reads DFQATT; CDR2 reads SNEGSKA (reference sequence). The CDR3 loop spans 16 amino acids. Written as DNA, the CDR3 is TGCAGTGCTAGAGATACTCTAGCGGGGGAGGCCAATACGCAGTATTTT. It is translated as CSARDTLAGEANTQYF.

This chain joins TRBV7-2 and TRBJ2-3; D is undetermined. V lost 6 bases and J lost 0, with 10 bases in between. The CDR3 spans 14 residues. Germline V gene lookup returns CDR1 SGHTA and CDR2 FQGNSA. The CDR3 DNA reads as TGTGCCAGCAGTTTCCAGCGAAGCACAGATACGCAGTATTTT. It encodes CASSFQRSTDTQYF.

In this sample, this clonotype turned up a few times. The gene calls are TRBV7-2 and TRBJ1-1, with no clear D. Trimming removed 5 bases from V and 0 bases from J, with 10 bases in between. The CDR3 sequence is 14 residues long. The germline V gene has CDR1 SGHTA and CDR2 FQGNSA. CDR3 in DNA: TGTGCCAGCAGCCGCCCCGAGATGAACACTGAAGCTTTCTTT. It codes for CASSRPEMNTEAFF.

The chain combines TRBV11-3 with TRBJ2-3; D uncertain. There are 15 residues in the CDR3. Per the germline V gene, CDR1 is SGHNT and CDR2 is YENEEA. Trimming pared 5 bases from V and 0 bases from J, leaving 12 bases between. As DNA, the CDR3 is TGTGCCAGCAGCCCTGGCTGGTCTAGCACAGATACGCAGTATTTT. Translated: CASSPGWSSTDTQYF.

This clonotype was seen more than once but under ten times. The chain has TRBV28 and TRBJ2-7, with 8 positions matching TRBD1. Germline V gene lookup returns CDR1 MDHEN and CDR2 SYDVKM. CDR3 length: 13 residues. V gave up 5 bases and J gave up 4 bases; unmatched junction bases: 4. The CDR3 reads CASSPGTGYEQYF. Here the CDR3 DNA reads TGTGCCAGCAGTCCCGGGACAGGATACGAGCAGTACTTC.

The chain uses TRBV5-4 and TRBJ2-1; D gene uncertain. The germline V and J ends were trimmed by 7 bases and 9 bases, with 14 bases remaining between them. CDR1 SGHNT and CDR2 YYREEE come from the germline V gene (reference sequence). The CDR3 consists of 12 residues. CDR3 loop: CASSSSLGEQFF. For the CDR3, the DNA is TGTGCCAGCTCGTCCTCACTCGGTGAGCAGTTCTTC.

In its sample, this clonotype was seen many times. The genes are TRBV12-3 or TRBV12-4 and TRBJ2-1; weak D call: TRBD1 (5 bases). Trimming removed 3 bases at V and 10 bases at J, with 7 bases between. This CDR3 has 11 residues. The CDR3 bases are TGTGCCAGCAGTTTTGGGGCCGAGCAGTTCTTC. It translates to CASSFGAEQFF.

This clonotype was seen ten or more times. The rearrangement joins TRBV6-2 or TRBV6-3 to TRBJ1-1; D unclear. Germline lookup yields CDR1 MNHEY and CDR2 SVGEGT. V lost 2 bases and J 4 bases, leaving 17 bases between the germline ends. The CDR3 length is 16 residues. CDR3 amino acids: CASSYPRGPGSTEAFF. The CDR3 DNA sequence: TGTGCCAGCAGTTACCCCCGAGGACCCGGGAGCACTGAAGCTTTCTTT.

Many counts were recorded for this clonotype. In nucleotides, the CDR3 is TGCAGTGCTAATTCCCTCTCTGGGGCCAACGTCCTGACTTTC. Translated: CSANSLSGANVLTF. J is TRBJ2-6 and V is TRBV20-1; D not resolved. CDR1 is DFQATT, CDR2 SNEGSKA, per germline (reference sequence). CDR3 size: 14 residues. Trimming pared 4 bases from V and 0 bases from J, leaving 7 bases between.

This clonotype was detected many times. The chain links TRBV4-1 to TRBJ1-1, with unresolved D. Germline CDR1 reads MGHRA; CDR2 reads YSYEKL. The CDR3 covers 17 residues. The ends were cut back, 0 bases at V and 0 bases at J, with 14 bases in the middle. CDR3 coding DNA: TGCGCCAGCAGCCAAGAGCTCTCGACCTCCTTGAACACTGAAGCTTTCTTT. Encoded protein: CASSQELSTSLNTEAFF.

This chain links TRBV7-8 with TRBJ1-2, with D perhaps matching TRBD1 (5 bases). The germline V gene has CDR1 SGHVS and CDR2 FQNEAQ. The CDR3 runs to 14 residues. V lost 5 bases and J lost 8, with 18 bases in between. CDR3 coding DNA: TGTGCCAGCAGCACTAGGACATCTTATAGGGGCTACACCTTC. Protein: CASSTRTSYRGYTF. Combining the CDR3 with reference TRBV7-8 and TRBJ1-2 gives the whole variable domain GAGVSQSPRYKVAKRGQDVALRCDPISGHVSLFWYQQALGQGPEFLTYFQNEAQLDKSGLPSDRFFAERPEGSVSTLKIQRTQQEDSAVYLCASSTRTSYRGYTFGSGTRLTVV.

This clonotype was counted between two and nine times. This CDR3 reads CASSRTDGVYEQYF. The CDR3 coding sequence is TGTGCCAGCAGCCGTACCGACGGAGTCTACGAGCAGTACTTC. This rearrangement joins TRBV7-6 to TRBJ2-7; D uncertain. The CDR3 spans 14 residues. V lost 5 bases and J lost 3, with 14 bases in between. CDR1 is SGHVS and CDR2 is FNYEAQ in the germline V gene.

This clonotype has ten or more counts. This chain joins TRBV2 and TRBJ2-1; no firm D call. Per germline, CDR1 SNHLY and CDR2 FYNNEI. The CDR3 extends over 15 amino acids. Deletions cut 7 bases from V and 1 base from J, with 14 bases between. The CDR3 nucleotides read TGTGCCAGCACGACTGGGGTGGGTTCCTACAATGAGCAGTTCTTC. It is translated as CASTTGVGSYNEQFF.

The table lists this clonotype with many counts. V usage is TRBV10-3 and J usage is TRBJ2-6; 12 bases align to TRBD1. This CDR3 is 18 amino acids long. J was trimmed by 4 bases and V by 5 bases; bases with no gene match: 9. Germline values: CDR1 ENHRY, CDR2 SYGVKD. The CDR3 protein is CAISLTGTGGSGANVLTF. The DNA of the CDR3 is TGTGCCATCAGTCTCACCGGGACAGGGGGCTCAGGGGCCAACGTCCTGACTTTC.

A few counts support this clonotype. The rearrangement joins TRBV6-2 or TRBV6-3 to TRBJ1-1; D remains ambiguous. Looked up from germline, CDR1 is MNHEY and CDR2 is SVGEGT. The CDR3 has 15 residues. V shed 6 bases and J shed 3 bases, with 17 bases lying between them. The CDR3 protein is CASRRLGSWDTEAFF. CDR3 nucleotides: TGTGCCAGCAGGCGCCTTGGGAGTTGGGACACTGAAGCTTTCTTT.

This clonotype was recorded many times. V and J are TRBV11-2 and TRBJ2-5; no reliable D call. The ends were cut back, 3 bases at V and 6 bases at J, with 11 bases in the middle. This CDR3 comprises 13 residues. The V gene's germline CDR1 is SGHAT and CDR2 FQNNGV. This CDR3 is CASSFGPPQTQYF. DNA of the CDR3: TGTGCCAGCAGCTTTGGACCCCCTCAGACCCAGTACTTC.